The source of this TCR beta chain is a study of cytomegalovirus exposure and HLA in healthy donors. Study-level results: In a later analysis, specific HLA alleles were associated with 16,000 or so TCR beta sequences at a 0.05 false discovery rate. Later work found most CMV-associated TCR beta chains apparently HLA-restricted.

Primers for the PCR totalled 60 Vbeta and 13 Jbeta. Sequencing was performed with immunoSEQ multiplex PCR; in TCRdb, only in-frame clones are kept and a portion is missing. The sample lists 100,000 to 150,000 clones, 72% occurring once. The CDR3 is made up of 15 amino acids. Germline loops: CDR1 LGHNA, CDR2 YSLEER. V lost 1 base to trimming and J lost 1 base, with 9 bases between them. With regard to this clone: What it binds is not known.

The rearrangement uses TRBV4-3 and TRBJ2-3, with D possibly TRBD2 on 5 matching bases. The source material was PBMCs. This receptor was obtained from a young man in good health and CMV-seronegative. The CDR3 coding sequence is TGCGCCAGCAGCCAAGCCACCGGGGGCACAGATACGCAGTATTTT. Translated, it gives CASSQATGGTDTQYF.